Below are 32 T cell receptor beta chains sequenced from a single sample in a study. TCRdb reanalysed the 5' RACE reads using MiXCR and keeps one entry per CDR3 protein. Of fewer than 8,500 distinct CDR3 sequences detected, less than 45% appear once; the ten largest clones hold approximately 6.3%. Sequencing was done on a sample of tumor-infiltrating memory CD4+ T cells sorted from the breast tumor. Specified subset: memory CD4+ T cells, CD4+CD45RO+CD25-. Receptor source: a female donor with breast cancer.

The chain combines TRBV20-1 with TRBJ2-1, with TRBD2 matching over 12 bases. The length of the CDR3 is 17 residues. Losses at the gene ends were 5 bases for V and 1 base for J; bases not matched to a gene: 9. The germline V gene has CDR1 DFQATT and CDR2 SNEGSKA (reference sequence). CDR3: CSAPGTSGYPSYNEQFF. The CDR3 nucleotides read TGCAGTGCTCCAGGGACTAGCGGGTACCCTTCCTACAATGAGCAGTTCTTC.

This chain links TRBV7-6 with TRBJ2-3, with D hard to call. V gave up 1 base and J gave up 0 bases, with 8 bases separating them. The V gene's germline CDR1 is SGHVS and CDR2 FNYEAQ. The CDR3 has 15 residues. Here the CDR3 reads CASSLVHGSTDTQYF. The CDR3 DNA is TGTGCCAGCAGCTTAGTTCACGGAAGCACAGATACGCAGTATTTT.

This clonotype was seen a few times. The V and J genes are TRBV7-9 and TRBJ1-1, with 7 nucleotides matching TRBD1. Germline CDR1 SEHNR, CDR2 FQNEAQ (reference sequence). The V segment lost 5 bases and the J segment 0 bases; nucleotides outside the gene matches: 9. This CDR3 spans 16 amino acids. The DNA of the CDR3 is TGTGCCAGCAGCCCCGGGACAGTTCCAGTGAACACTGAAGCTTTCTTT. It codes for CASSPGTVPVNTEAFF.

In its sample, this clonotype is medium-sized. V gene TRBV5-1 combines with J gene TRBJ1-2; maybe TRBD1 (5 bases). The CDR3 loop spans 14 amino acids. Trimming removed 0 bases at V and 2 bases at J, with 8 bases between. Germline CDR1 SGHRS, CDR2 YFSETQ. The CDR3 loop reads CASSLVKGNYGYTF. Written as DNA, the CDR3 is TGCGCCAGCAGCTTGGTGAAGGGGAACTATGGCTACACCTTC.

Remarks on this clonotype: Since a much larger clone is just one base distant, this may be a read error. V and J are TRBV15 and TRBJ1-2; D not certain. This CDR3 has 13 amino acids. Per the germline V gene, CDR1 is LNHNV and CDR2 is YYDKDF (reference sequence). V shed 2 bases and J shed 6 bases, with 10 bases lying between them. DNA for the CDR3: TGTGCCACCAGCAGACAGTGGGCGGATGGCTACACCTTC. Its protein is CATSRQWADGYTF.

This clonotype is judged large. CDR3: CASSPLGTDTQYF. The CDR3 DNA follows: TGTGCCAGCAGCCCCCTGGGAACAGATACGCAGTATTTT. J is TRBJ2-3 and V is TRBV11-3; no definite D call. This CDR3 has 13 amino acids. Germline V CDR1 and CDR2: SGHNT, YENEEA. V was pared by 5 bases and J by 3 bases, with 9 bases between.

This clonotype is termed medium-sized (0.01 to 0.1%). The V and J genes are TRBV9 and TRBJ2-5; TRBD2 is a possible D gene (6 bases). The CDR3 totals 14 residues. The germline CDR1 and CDR2 sequences are SGDLS and YYNGEE. The ends were cut back, 0 bases at V and 2 bases at J, with 8 bases in the middle. The CDR3 bases are TGTGCCAGCAGCGTAGGACTAGGGCAAGAGACCCAGTACTTC. Amino acids: CASSVGLGQETQYF.

Notes on this clonotype: This may be a read error, as it is one base from a much larger clone. The chain recombines TRBV20-1 with TRBJ2-5, with 7 bases lining up with TRBD1. The V gene's germline CDR1 is DFQATT and CDR2 SNEGSKA (reference sequence). This CDR3 contains 15 residues. CDR3 bases: TGCTGTGCTAGTTTGGGGGCAGGGGGCCAAGAGACCCAGTACTTC. Amino acid sequence: CCASLGAGGQETQYF.

The sample holds a few counts of this clonotype. V gene TRBV9 combines with J gene TRBJ2-1; 11 bases are a match to TRBD2. Unmatched junction bases numbered 4, after V lost 2 bases and J lost 9 bases. Germline V CDR1 and CDR2: SGDLS, YYNGEE. The CDR3 covers 14 residues. The CDR3 is CASSVSGRASEQFF. The CDR3 DNA is TGTGCCAGCAGCGTTAGCGGGAGGGCCAGTGAGCAGTTCTTC. The variable domain in full, with the rest retrieved from reference TRBV9 and TRBJ2-1, is DSGVTQTPKHLITATGQRVTLRCSPRSGDLSVYWYQQSLDQGLQFLIQYYNGEERAKGNILERFSAQQFPDLHSELNLSSLELGDSALYFCASSVSGRASEQFFGPGTRLTVL.

This clonotype was observed a few times. The chain has TRBV19 and TRBJ2-1, with D perhaps given as TRBD1 or TRBD2 (5 bases each). Germline assignment: CDR1 LNHDA and CDR2 SQIVND (reference sequence). With 8 bases removed from V and 0 bases from J, the gap between germline ends came to 14 bases. CDR3 length: 15 residues. This CDR3 reads CASRDPGSSYNEQFF. As DNA, the CDR3 is TGTGCCAGTCGTGACCCAGGGAGCTCCTACAATGAGCAGTTCTTC.

This clonotype was seen at least ten times. The chain combines TRBV5-1 with TRBJ2-7, with D possibly being TRBD1 (5 bases). Germline CDR1 and CDR2: SGHRS and YFSETQ. This CDR3 contains 14 residues. V was clipped by 4 bases and J by 4 bases, with 15 bases between them. CDR3 sequence (DNA): TGCGCCAGCAGCCAGGACACGAATACTTACGAGCAGTACTTC. It yields the protein CASSQDTNTYEQYF.

This clonotype rates as medium-sized. The chain couples TRBV5-1 to TRBJ1-1, with a possible D match to TRBD1 (6 bases). The CDR3 covers 15 residues. Germline V gene sequence: CDR1 SGHRS, CDR2 YFSETQ. Trimming pared 3 bases from V and 1 base from J, leaving 13 bases between. The CDR3 coding sequence is TGCGCCAGCAGCTGGACAGTTGCGGGGAACACTGAAGCTTTCTTT. Translation gives CASSWTVAGNTEAFF.

A remark on this clonotype: One end of the junction does not line up with germline, which may come from a read error. The chain recombines TRBV7-3 with TRBJ2-1; the D is unclear. Per germline, CDR1 SGHTA and CDR2 FQGTGA. CDR3 length equals 13 residues. Written as DNA, the CDR3 is TGTGCCAGCAGCTCGCACAGCTACAATGAGCAGCTCTTC. Translation gives CASSSHSYNEQLF.

On this clonotype itself: This may be a read error: a much more frequent sequence differs by one nucleotide. V and J are TRBV9 and TRBJ1-4; 7 bases are a match to TRBD1. Germline assignment: CDR1 SGDLS and CDR2 YYNGEE. V lost 3 bases to trimming and J lost 7 bases; unmatched junction nucleotides: 9. This CDR3 is built from 15 residues. The CDR3 bases are TGTGCCAGCAGCGAGGGGGGACAGCGAGGTGAAAAACTGTTTTTT. Protein sequence: CASSEGGQRGEKLFF.

By sample share, this clonotype is medium-sized (0.01 to 0.1%). The rearrangement uses TRBV28 and TRBJ1-5; D unresolved. Germline assignment: CDR1 MDHEN and CDR2 SYDVKM. The V and J ends lost 3 bases and 3 bases respectively, with 18 bases between them. CDR3 length: 17 residues. The CDR3: CASSFLRLRLLNQPQHF. CDR3 sequence (DNA): TGTGCCAGCAGTTTTTTGAGGTTGAGGTTACTCAATCAGCCCCAGCATTTT.

This clonotype was seen ten or more times. V is TRBV7-2 and J is TRBJ2-5; TRBD2 agrees at 10 bases. Germline CDR1 SGHTA, CDR2 FQGNSA. V was clipped by 3 bases and J by 4 bases; unmatched bases: 5. CDR3 length equals 15 residues. The CDR3 region has the DNA TGTGCCAGCAGCTTGCAAGCGGGAGGGAGAGAGACCCAGTACTTC. Its protein is CASSLQAGGRETQYF. Together with reference TRBV7-2 and TRBJ2-5, the CDR3 gives the full variable domain: GAGVSQSPSNKVTEKGKDVELRCDPISGHTALYWYRQSLGQGLEFLIYFQGNSAPDKSGLPSDRFSAERTGGSVSTLTIQRTQQEDSAVYLCASSLQAGGRETQYFGPGTRLLVL.

This clonotype is medium-sized by share. This chain uses TRBV5-6 with TRBJ2-7; 7 nucleotides match TRBD2. Germline values: CDR1 SGHDT, CDR2 YYEEEE. Losses at the gene ends were 4 bases for V and 5 bases for J; bases not matched to a gene: 18. The CDR3 runs to 17 residues. Here the CDR3 reads CASSRSLPPGEGHEQYF. The DNA of the CDR3 is TGTGCCAGCAGCCGCTCTTTACCACCGGGGGAGGGCCACGAGCAGTACTTC.

This clonotype was seen more than once but under ten times. The chain links TRBV6-1 to TRBJ1-1; the D is unclear. CDR3 length: 13 residues. Trimming took off 10 bases at V and 1 base at J, with 13 bases between the two ends. Germline V gene lookup returns CDR1 MNHNS and CDR2 SASEGT. The CDR3 spells CANRIAENTEAFF. The DNA of the CDR3 is TGTGCCAACCGTATAGCAGAGAACACTGAAGCTTTCTTT.

This clonotype was detected many times. The rearrangement links TRBV7-9 to TRBJ2-3, with 7 bases aligning to TRBD2. CDR3 size: 17 residues. The V segment lost 2 bases and the J segment 5 bases; nucleotides outside the gene matches: 13. Germline CDR1 and CDR2: SEHNR and FQNEAQ (reference sequence). CDR3: CASSLRTRGSGRDTQYF. The DNA of the CDR3 is TGTGCCAGCAGCTTAAGAACCCGCGGGAGCGGTAGAGATACGCAGTATTTT.

On this clonotype itself: No conserved phenylalanine or tryptophan is present at the end of the CDR3, so a read error is the likely explanation. The chain uses TRBV5-1 and TRBJ2-7; D is unresolved. The germline gives CDR1 SGHRS, CDR2 YFSETQ. Deletions cut 2 bases from V and 3 bases from J, with 9 bases between. The CDR3 totals 13 residues. CDR3 amino acids: CASSLGLDYEQYL. CDR3 nucleotide sequence: TGCGCCAGCAGCTTAGGGTTAGACTACGAGCAGTACCTC.

By sample share, this clonotype is medium-sized. V and J are TRBV5-5 and TRBJ2-3; D not resolved. Trimming cost V 4 bases and J 4 bases, with 10 bases left between them. Looked up from germline, CDR1 is SGHKS and CDR2 is YYEKEE (reference sequence). This CDR3 has 13 amino acids. CDR3 region: CASSTLDADTQYF. The DNA of the CDR3 is TGTGCCAGCAGCACTTTGGACGCAGATACGCAGTATTTT.

The V gene is TRBV6-5, the J gene TRBJ2-6; D might be TRBD1 (5 bases). The CDR3 spans 13 residues. Trimming shortened V by 5 bases and J by 3 bases, and 5 bases separated the two germline ends. The V gene's germline CDR1 is MNHEY and CDR2 SVGAGI. The chain's CDR3 is CASSQGGANVLTF. CDR3 DNA: TGTGCCAGCAGTCAGGGTGGGGCCAACGTCCTGACTTTC.

Comments on this clonotype: The germline gene is not matched at one end of the junction; a read error may be the cause. This chain joins TRBV30 and TRBJ2-1; TRBD1 might be the D (5 bases). The CDR3 is made up of 14 amino acids. Germline CDR1 and CDR2: GTSNPN and SVGIG (reference sequence). In DNA form, the CDR3 reads TGTGCCTGGAGTGCAGGGCGGTCCTACGATGAGCAGTTCTTC. Protein product: CAWSAGRSYDEQFF.

This rearrangement joins TRBV6-1 to TRBJ1-4; D not certain. The CDR3 has 12 amino acids. Germline V CDR1 and CDR2: MNHNS, SASEGT. Trimming cost V 6 bases and J 6 bases, with 8 bases left between them. The CDR3 spells CASRRDYEKLFF. The CDR3 DNA reads as TGTGCCAGCAGGCGAGACTATGAAAAACTGTTTTTT.

The chain recombines TRBV12-3 or TRBV12-4 with TRBJ2-1; no clear D gene. V lost 6 bases and J lost 3, with 9 bases in between. The CDR3 is 13 residues long. The CDR3 loop reads CASSQNRYNEQFF. The CDR3 DNA sequence: TGTGCCAGCAGCCAGAATCGCTACAATGAGCAGTTCTTC.

Note on this clonotype: Compared with germline, one end of the junction differs, possibly owing to a read error. The chain uses TRBV11-2 and TRBJ1-2; D is possibly TRBD1 (5 bases). The CDR3 has 12 residues. The germline CDR1 and CDR2 sequences are SGHAT and FQNNGV. The CDR3 spells CASSARDPAVAF. CDR3 coding DNA: TGTGCCAGCAGCGCCAGGGACCCAGCCGTCGCCTTC.

The CDR3 DNA is TGTGCCAGCAGTCCAAGCCAACAGGGGATCTATGGCTACACCATATATTTT. It translates to CASSPSQQGIYGYTIYF. The V call is TRBV28, the J call TRBJ1-3, with TRBD1 matching 7 bases. The CDR3 totals 17 residues. The V and J ends lost 5 bases and 8 bases, in that order; junction bases with no gene match: 18. CDR1 and CDR2 (germline): MDHEN, SYDVKM.

In its sample, this clonotype was seen a few times. A single base separates this from a much larger clone, so it may be a read error. CDR3 residues: CSARRRLWGEQYF. CDR3 DNA sequence: TGCAGTGCTAGACGCAGGCTGTGGGGCGAGCAGTACTTC. The V call is TRBV20-1, the J call TRBJ2-7; no clear D gene. This CDR3 is built from 13 residues. Germline loops: CDR1 DFQATT, CDR2 SNEGSKA (reference sequence). V lost 2 bases to trimming and J lost 6 bases, with 14 bases between them.

This clonotype was found once. A single base separates this from a much larger clone, so it may be a read error. The CDR3 end shows no conserved phenylalanine or tryptophan, and so a read error is likely. The chain has TRBV29-1 and TRBJ2-7; D may match TRBD1 or TRBD2 (7 bases each). The CDR3 runs 15 residues. Germline V lookup: CDR1 SQVTM, CDR2 ANQGSEA. V lost 2 bases to trimming and J lost 1 base, with 15 bases between them. The CDR3 sequence: CSVEMGGGESYEQYI. The CDR3 nucleotides read TGCAGCGTTGAAATGGGAGGGGGCGAATCCTACGAGCAGTACATC.

A remark on this clonotype: Sequence at one end of the junction differs from germline and may be a read error. The rearrangement uses TRBV5-1 and TRBJ2-7; D call uncertain. Germline values: CDR1 SGHRS, CDR2 YFSETQ. The CDR3 totals 12 residues. CDR3 sequence reads: CASSSPPYEQYF. The DNA of the CDR3 is TGCGCCAGCAGCTCCCCCCCCTACGAGCAGTATTTC.

For this clonotype: The germline gene is not matched at one end of the junction; a read error may be the cause. The CDR3 nucleotides read TGCAGTGCTAGGAGGTCGTCAGGGGGGGACACTGGGGAGCTGTTTTTT. Amino acid sequence: CSARRSSGGDTGELFF. The chain uses TRBV20-1 and TRBJ2-2; D tentatively fits TRBD1 or TRBD2 (7 bases each). The CDR3 runs 16 residues. The germline CDR1 and CDR2 sequences are DFQATT and SNEGSKA (reference sequence).

This clonotype was detected ten times or more. The V gene is TRBV9, the J gene TRBJ1-2; 9 bases match TRBD1. The germline V gene has CDR1 SGDLS and CDR2 YYNGEE. CDR3 length: 17 amino acids. The junction had 8 bases not matched to a gene; V was cut back by 0 bases and J by 2 bases. The DNA for the CDR3 is TGTGCCAGCAGCGTAGCCTCTTCCGGGACAGGGAACTATGGCTACACCTTC. Amino acids: CASSVASSGTGNYGYTF. The entire variable domain, with the rest obtained from reference TRBV9 and TRBJ1-2, is as follows: DSGVTQTPKHLITATGQRVTLRCSPRSGDLSVYWYQQSLDQGLQFLIQYYNGEERAKGNILERFSAQQFPDLHSELNLSSLELGDSALYFCASSVASSGTGNYGYTFGSGTRLTVV.